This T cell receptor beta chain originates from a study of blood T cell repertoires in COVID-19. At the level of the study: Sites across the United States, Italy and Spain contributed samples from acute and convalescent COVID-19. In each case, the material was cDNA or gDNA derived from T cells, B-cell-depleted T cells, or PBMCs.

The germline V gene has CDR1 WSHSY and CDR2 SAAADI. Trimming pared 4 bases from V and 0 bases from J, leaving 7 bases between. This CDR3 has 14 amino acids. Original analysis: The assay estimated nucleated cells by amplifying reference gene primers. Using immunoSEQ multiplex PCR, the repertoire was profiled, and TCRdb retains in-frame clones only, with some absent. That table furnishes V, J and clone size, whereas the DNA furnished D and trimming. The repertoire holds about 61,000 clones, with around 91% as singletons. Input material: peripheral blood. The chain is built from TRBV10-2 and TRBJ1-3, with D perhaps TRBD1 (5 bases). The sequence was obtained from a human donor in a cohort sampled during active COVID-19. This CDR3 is CASSAGPSGNTIYF. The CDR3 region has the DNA TGCGCCAGCAGTGCAGGGCCCTCTGGAAACACCATATATTTT.